This TCR beta chain stems from a study of long-term antiretroviral therapy in people with HIV. The cryopreserved samples used held roughly 0.85-10 million PBMC prior to extraction of DNA. A remark on this clone: Its matching antigen is unknown.

Trimming removed 3 bases from V and 8 bases from J, with 11 bases in between. From germline, CDR1 is MNHEY and CDR2 SMNVEV (reference sequence). The CDR3 totals 12 residues. It was version v3.0 of the immunoSEQ assay that was run at survey level. Here immunoSEQ multiplex PCR was the method, and the copy in TCRdb shows in-frame clones only, minus some. The data hold tens of thousands of clones, with about 84% observed a single time. Whole-study findings and limits: Once patients were on ART, diversity went higher but still fell short of transplant donor controls.

The sequences come from unsorted PBMCs, collected 0.5 years before starting antiretroviral therapy. The rearrangement joins TRBV27 to TRBJ2-7; the D call may be TRBD1 or TRBD2 (5 bases each). The origin of this receptor is a man in his forties or fifties with HIV. CDR3 DNA sequence: TGTGCCAGCAGTTTTCCCCGGGGCCAGCAGTACTTC. This codes for CASSFPRGQQYF.